This TCR beta chain appears in the sequencing data of a study of CD8 T cells in ankylosing spondylitis (TCRdb year 2017). For the wider study: To find TCR variants linked to disease, the study profiled T cell receptor beta repertoires in ankylosing spondylitis patients and healthy donors. Peripheral blood samples were taken, and synovial fluid was additionally collected from ankylosing spondylitis patients. The full study cohort was made up of under 30 ankylosing spondylitis patients and around 100 healthy donors.

The paper's findings and limits, for the study overall: The disease-linked clones showed a CD8+ phenotype and occurred at relatively low frequencies in peripheral blood. Some of the motif variants had been reported before in the synovial fluid and blood of reactive arthritis patients, a finding that suggests common disease-initiation mechanisms. The disease-linked clones were reported to be significantly enriched in matched synovial fluid samples from ankylosing spondylitis patients. A TCR beta motif of 7 or 8 highly homologous amino acid variants appeared characteristic of blood from ankylosing spondylitis patients.

This clonotype was seen many times. Its antigen is unknown. Qualities for individual bases were not recorded, and no much larger clone is one base off. V drops 0 bases and J drops 3 bases, leaving 10 bases in between. CDR1 is given as SGHRS and CDR2 as YFSETQ, both from the germline V gene. Inclusive of the bounding cysteine and phenylalanine, the CDR3 is 14 residues long. Left in the record is the CDR3 DNA by itself, 42 bases read in frame from the first base. Sequencing took place on an Illumina HiSeq 2500. TCR beta libraries were prepared by quantitative 5'-RACE with molecular barcodes. As for the original processing: A new computational method, built on a probabilistic model of VDJ rearrangement, was used to identify disease-linked TCR variants. The raw public reads went through TCRdb reprocessing: fastp at Q25, MiXCR clone calling, in-frame beta chains kept. Entries that share a CDR3 protein sequence are merged under the most common genes and DNA. TCRdb assigned the V and J calls; the authors' analysis was not used. This sample is represented by about 360,000 distinct CDR3 sequences; 20% of them were singletons. Around 12% of the sample is taken by the ten largest.

Rearrangement joined TRBV5-1 to TRBJ2-7; the D gene is perhaps TRBD1 or TRBD2, as each covers 5 bases. The sequence came from a male donor with ankylosing spondylitis or in good health (not recorded which). Sequences were obtained from blood, either unsorted or a sorted T cell fraction (not recorded which). The bases read TGCGCCAGCAGCTTGGCCGGGACCTACTACGAGCAGTACTTC. Its coded protein is CASSLAGTYYEQYF.